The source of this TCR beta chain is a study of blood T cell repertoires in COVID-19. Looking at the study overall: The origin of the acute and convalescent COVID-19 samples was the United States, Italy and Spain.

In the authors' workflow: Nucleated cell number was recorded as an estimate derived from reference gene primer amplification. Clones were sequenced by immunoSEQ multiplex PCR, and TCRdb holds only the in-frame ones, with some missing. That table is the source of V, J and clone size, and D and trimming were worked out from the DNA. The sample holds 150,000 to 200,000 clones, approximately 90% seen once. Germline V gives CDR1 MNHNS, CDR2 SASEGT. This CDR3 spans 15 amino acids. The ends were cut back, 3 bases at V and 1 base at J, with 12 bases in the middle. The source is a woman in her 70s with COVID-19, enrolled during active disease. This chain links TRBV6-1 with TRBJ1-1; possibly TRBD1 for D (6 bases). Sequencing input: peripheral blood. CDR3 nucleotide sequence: TGTGCCAGCAGTGATACAGGGTTGGGGAACACTGAAGCTTTCTTT. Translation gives CASSDTGLGNTEAFF.